What follows describes a single TCR beta chain. Its specificity is not known. This specimen comes from a study of T cell repertoires in cytomegalovirus infection. Background on the study: CMV infection plus the matching HLA type was flagged by public TCR beta signatures. Study outcomes and limitations: CMV-specific TCR beta clonotypes restricted by HLA-C were the ones dominating the ex vivo response.

V lost 6 bases and J 2 bases, leaving 22 bases between the germline ends. Germline lookup yields CDR1 KGHSH and CDR2 LQKENI. This CDR3 has 17 amino acids. MiXCR, run by TCRdb on the reads, gives a single entry per CDR3 protein. In the table there are roughly 90,000 distinct CDR3 sequences, about 29% of which are singletons. Here the sequenced sample was CD8+ T cells from cultured PBMCs, taken from culture after CMV antigen stimulation. The receptor comes from a human donor in good health (CMV status not recorded). Some clones in this sample may be carry-over from other donors' samples. V is TRBV18 and J is TRBJ1-1, with D hard to call. The CDR3 DNA follows: TGTGCCAGCTCTGTAGAGGACGAAAATTATTTAAACACTGAAGCTTTCTTT. This sequence encodes CASSVEDENYLNTEAFF.